A few counts support the clone carrying this T cell receptor beta chain. Its target is not known. This specimen comes from a study of beta chain features in type 1 diabetes. Study-wide findings and caveats: TCRB CDR3s were moderately but significantly shorter in Type 1 diabetes patients in all four CD4+ subsets.

J gave up 2 bases and V 7 bases, and 5 bases lay outside the gene matches. Germline CDR1 and CDR2: GTSNPN and SVGIG (reference sequence). This CDR3 has 13 amino acids. Expressed TCRB transcripts got sequenced, as all isolated RNA was reverse transcribed. The data were produced by immunoSEQ multiplex PCR, yet TCRdb's version contains in-frame clones alone and is incomplete. The table records roughly 240,000 clones, approximately 24% of them present only once. This chain joins TRBV30 and TRBJ2-1, with 7 bases aligning to TRBD2. The sample was naive CD4+ T cells from blood. The TCR comes from a woman in her twenties or thirties with type 1 diabetes. The CDR3 sequence is CAFQRGPYNEQFF. CDR3 nucleotide sequence: TGTGCCTTTCAGCGGGGCCCCTACAATGAGCAGTTCTTC.